A selection of T cell receptor beta chains follows, all from one sample in a study of cytomegalovirus exposure and HLA in healthy donors. TCRdb keeps only in-frame clones here, not all; method: immunoSEQ multiplex PCR. The profile covers roughly 100,000 clones, with around 75% appearing a single time and 2.5% to 3% taken by the ten largest. The sequenced sample consisted of PBMCs. Receptors originate from a male donor in good health and CMV-seropositive. The CDR3 runs from the conserved cysteine through the conserved F or W. The D gene is left open where the match is weak. The size entry is marked missing in some rows and otherwise reads once, few, many or a size class.

J: TRBJ1-5; V: TRBV6-5; D: .; size: .; CDR3: CASSYSTGGNQPQHF; DNA: TGTGCCAGCAGTTACTCGACGGGGGGCAATCAGCCCCAGCATTTT
J: TRBJ1-2; V: TRBV6-1; D: TRBD1; size: .; CDR3: CASSDRTGWGYTF; DNA: TGTGCCAGCAGTGACAGGACAGGGTGGGGCTACACCTTC
J: TRBJ1-2; V: TRBV4-2; D: TRBD1; size: .; CDR3: CASSQTGGRGYGYTF; DNA: TGTGCCAGCAGCCAGACAGGGGGCCGGGGCTATGGCTACACCTTC
J: TRBJ2-2; V: TRBV29-1; D: TRBD1; size: .; CDR3: CSVEETGGGTGELFF; DNA: TGCAGCGTTGAGGAGACAGGGGGTGGCACCGGGGAGCTGTTTTTT
J: TRBJ1-2; V: TRBV5-1; D: TRBD1; size: .; CDR3: CASSPRGERNNYGYTF; DNA: TGCGCCAGCAGCCCCAGGGGGGAACGCAATAACTATGGCTACACCTTC
J: TRBJ2-1; V: TRBV9; D: TRBD1; size: .; CDR3: CASSVARAGGNEQFF; DNA: TGTGCCAGCAGCGTAGCTAGGGCAGGGGGCAATGAGCAGTTCTTC
J: TRBJ1-3; V: TRBV7-2; D: .; size: .; CDR3: CASILSVSGNTIYF; DNA: TGTGCCAGCATCCTATCGGTCTCTGGAAACACCATATATTTT
J: TRBJ2-3; V: TRBV7-2; D: TRBD1; size: .; CDR3: CASSQPGTGAQDTQYF; DNA: TGTGCCAGCAGCCAGCCCGGGACAGGGGCTCAAGATACGCAGTATTTT
J: TRBJ2-7; V: TRBV19; D: .; size: .; CDR3: CASSIDEGYEQYF; DNA: TGTGCCAGTAGTATAGATGAGGGATACGAGCAGTACTTC
J: TRBJ1-3; V: TRBV9; D: .; size: .; CDR3: CASSLGVTGNTIYF; DNA: TGTGCCAGCAGTCTGGGAGTAACTGGAAACACCATATATTTT
J: TRBJ1-3; V: TRBV4-3; D: .; size: few; CDR3: CASSHGVVGSSGNTIYF; DNA: TGCGCCAGCAGCCACGGGGTCGTCGGGAGCTCTGGAAACACCATATATTTT
J: TRBJ2-1; V: TRBV27; D: TRBD1; size: .; CDR3: CASSTFGQALSYNEQFF; DNA: TGTGCCAGCAGTACCTTCGGACAGGCCCTCTCCTACAATGAGCAGTTCTTC
J: TRBJ2-7; V: TRBV28; D: TRBD1; size: .; CDR3: CASSLLPGGSYEQYF; DNA: TGTGCCAGCAGTTTATTGCCAGGGGGCTCCTACGAGCAGTACTTC
J: TRBJ1-5; V: TRBV4-2; D: .; size: once; CDR3: CASSQDFAGNQPQHF; DNA: TGTGCCAGCAGCCAAGATTTTGCCGGGAATCAGCCCCAGCATTTT
J: TRBJ2-1; V: TRBV27; D: TRBD2; size: .; CDR3: CASGLAVNNEQFF; DNA: TGTGCCAGCGGACTAGCGGTTAACAATGAGCAGTTCTTC
J: TRBJ1-2; V: TRBV6-5; D: .; size: .; CDR3: CASSHLSPGKYGYTF; DNA: TGTGCCAGCAGTCACCTAAGTCCTGGTAAATATGGCTACACCTTC
J: TRBJ2-7; V: TRBV2; D: TRBD1; size: few; CDR3: CASSDQGQGYEQYF; DNA: TGTGCCAGCAGTGATCAGGGACAGGGGTACGAGCAGTACTTC
J: TRBJ2-7; V: TRBV7-2; D: .; size: .; CDR3: CASSLPREEQYF; DNA: TGTGCCAGCAGCCTACCCAGGGAAGAGCAGTACTTC
J: TRBJ2-7; V: TRBV7-2; D: .; size: .; CDR3: CASSFRGPSMSGALYEQYF; DNA: TGTGCCAGCAGCTTTCGGGGGCCTAGCATGAGCGGGGCGTTATACGAGCAGTACTTC
J: TRBJ1-2; V: TRBV7-9; D: TRBD1; size: .; CDR3: CASSPTIGGLSNYGYTF; DNA: TGTGCCAGCAGCCCTACAATAGGGGGCCTATCTAACTATGGCTACACCTTC
J: TRBJ2-4; V: TRBV27; D: .; size: .; CDR3: CASTNRVGIQYF; DNA: TGTGCCAGCACAAACAGGGTCGGCATTCAGTACTTC
J: TRBJ1-2; V: TRBV6-1; D: .; size: .; CDR3: CASSSQGGAGGYTF; DNA: TGTGCCAGCAGTTCCCAGGGAGGGGCTGGGGGCTACACCTTC
J: TRBJ1-1; V: TRBV6-6; D: TRBD1; size: .; CDR3: CASSLGTGGNTEAFF; DNA: TGTGCCAGCAGTTTGGGGACAGGGGGGAACACTGAAGCTTTCTTT
J: TRBJ1-5; V: TRBV18; D: TRBD1; size: .; CDR3: CASSPGQGNNQPQHF; DNA: TGTGCCAGCTCGCCGGGACAGGGGAACAATCAGCCCCAGCATTTT
J: TRBJ1-1; V: TRBV5-4; D: .; size: once; CDR3: CASSSGQYGDTEAFF; DNA: TGTGCCAGCAGCTCCGGACAGTATGGAGACACTGAAGCTTTCTTT
J: TRBJ1-5; V: TRBV5-7; D: .; size: .; CDR3: CASTPGFNQPQNF; DNA: TGTGCCAGCACCCCGGGGTTTAATCAGCCCCAGAATTTT
J: TRBJ2-2; V: TRBV18; D: TRBD2; size: .; CDR3: CASSPSLPRLAGTGELFF; DNA: TGTGCCAGCTCGCCAAGCCTACCACGACTAGCGGGAACCGGGGAGCTGTTTTTT
J: TRBJ2-3; V: TRBV21-1; D: .; size: few; CDR3: CASSKARPTGTDTQYF; DNA: TGTGCCAGCAGCAAAGCGCGGCCTACAGGAACAGATACGCAGTATTTT
J: TRBJ1-2; V: TRBV6-5; D: TRBD1; size: .; CDR3: CASSYSKTGGYTF; DNA: TGTGCCAGCAGTTACTCTAAGACAGGGGGCTACACCTTC
J: TRBJ2-7; V: TRBV7-9; D: .; size: .; CDR3: CASSFDREQYF; DNA: TGTGCCAGCAGCTTCGACAGGGAGCAGTACTTC
J: TRBJ1-5; V: TRBV15; D: TRBD1; size: .; CDR3: CATSRDRQGGQPQHF; DNA: TGTGCCACCAGCAGAGACCGACAGGGGGGACAGCCCCAGCATTTT
J: TRBJ2-1; V: TRBV6-1; D: TRBD2; size: .; CDR3: CAGSYGTSGYNEQFF; DNA: TGTGCCGGTAGCTATGGGACTAGCGGATACAATGAGCAGTTCTTC
J: TRBJ1-4; V: TRBV4-3; D: TRBD1; size: .; CDR3: CASSQRDRVAGEKLFF; DNA: TGCGCCAGCAGCCAGAGAGACAGGGTGGCTGGGGAAAAACTGTTTTTT
J: TRBJ1-5; V: TRBV4-3; D: .; size: few; CDR3: CASTRFSNQPQHF; DNA: TGCGCCAGCACTCGTTTTAGCAATCAGCCCCAGCATTTT
J: TRBJ2-1; V: TRBV6-5; D: .; size: .; CDR3: CASSLTGRPYNEQFF; DNA: TGTGCCAGCAGTTTAACAGGGCGACCTTACAATGAGCAGTTCTTC
J: TRBJ1-1; V: TRBV7-2; D: .; size: .; CDR3: CASSLGEGFEAFF; DNA: TGTGCCAGCAGCTTAGGCGAGGGATTTGAAGCTTTCTTT
J: TRBJ2-3; V: TRBV18; D: TRBD2; size: few; CDR3: CASSPPSRRGGSINTQYF; DNA: TGTGCCAGCTCACCACCATCTCGGCGGGGGGGTAGCATAAATACGCAGTATTTT
J: TRBJ2-1; V: TRBV28; D: TRBD2; size: .; CDR3: CASRWREGRKNEQFF; DNA: TGTGCCAGCAGATGGCGGGAGGGCCGGAAGAATGAGCAGTTCTTC
J: TRBJ2-7; V: TRBV11-2; D: TRBD2; size: .; CDR3: CASSLGLAVYEQYF; DNA: TGTGCCAGCAGCCTGGGACTAGCGGTTTACGAGCAGTACTTC
J: TRBJ1-1; V: TRBV18; D: TRBD1; size: .; CDR3: CASSLNRGNTEAFF; DNA: TGTGCCAGCTCACTAAACAGGGGAAACACTGAAGCTTTCTTT
J: TRBJ1-4; V: TRBV5-6; D: TRBD1; size: .; CDR3: CASSWDRTNEKLFF; DNA: TGTGCCAGCAGCTGGGACAGGACTAATGAAAAACTGTTTTTT
J: TRBJ1-5; V: TRBV28; D: .; size: .; CDR3: CASSLHRGGNQPQHF; DNA: TGTGCCAGCAGTTTACACCGGGGAGGTAATCAGCCCCAGCATTTT
J: TRBJ2-7; V: TRBV6-1; D: .; size: .; CDR3: CASSALPGFYEQYF; DNA: TGTGCCAGCAGTGCCCTCCCGGGGTTTTACGAGCAGTACTTC
J: TRBJ2-7; V: TRBV6-5; D: .; size: .; CDR3: CASSYSAQREQYF; DNA: TGTGCCAGCAGTTACTCGGCCCAACGCGAGCAGTACTTC
J: TRBJ1-4; V: TRBV27; D: .; size: .; CDR3: CASSLRVIGGTNEKLFF; DNA: TGTGCCAGCAGTTTACGGGTGATCGGGGGGACTAATGAAAAACTGTTTTTT
J: TRBJ2-7; V: TRBV7-2; D: TRBD2; size: .; CDR3: CASSLGLAGGHEQYF; DNA: TGTGCCAGCAGCTTAGGACTAGCGGGAGGGCACGAGCAGTACTTC
J: TRBJ2-1; V: TRBV25-1; D: TRBD2; size: few; CDR3: CASSGLTSGGDGQFF; DNA: TGTGCCAGCAGTGGGCTGACTAGCGGGGGGGACGGGCAGTTCTTC
J: TRBJ2-2; V: TRBV6-1; D: TRBD2; size: .; CDR3: CASLVLAKNTGELFF; DNA: TGTGCCAGTTTAGTACTAGCGAAGAACACCGGGGAGCTGTTTTTT
J: TRBJ2-5; V: TRBV2; D: .; size: .; CDR3: CASRFSEQETQYF; DNA: TGTGCCAGCAGATTTAGCGAACAAGAGACCCAGTACTTC
J: TRBJ2-5; V: TRBV19; D: .; size: .; CDR3: CATTTNSQETQYF; DNA: TGTGCCACGACCACTAACTCACAAGAGACCCAGTACTTC
J: TRBJ1-6; V: TRBV4-2; D: TRBD1; size: .; CDR3: CASSQDGTAINSPLHF; DNA: TGTGCCAGCAGCCAGGATGGGACAGCTATTAATTCACCCCTCCACTTT
J: TRBJ2-7; V: TRBV7-2; D: TRBD2; size: .; CDR3: CASSLVAGSQGKYEQYF; DNA: TGTGCCAGCAGCTTAGTAGCGGGGTCCCAGGGAAAGTACGAGCAGTACTTC
J: TRBJ2-5; V: TRBV4-1; D: .; size: .; CDR3: CASSLKMEGGGRYQETQYF; DNA: TGCGCCAGCAGCCTAAAAATGGAGGGGGGGGGCAGGTACCAAGAGACCCAGTACTTC
J: TRBJ2-3; V: TRBV5-4; D: TRBD2; size: .; CDR3: CASSFRGLAGGGVDTQYF; DNA: TGTGCCAGCAGCTTCCGGGGACTAGCGGGGGGCGGTGTAGATACGCAGTATTTT
J: TRBJ2-3; V: TRBV7-2; D: .; size: .; CDR3: CASSLARVTDTQYF; DNA: TGTGCCAGCAGCTTAGCGAGGGTCACAGATACGCAGTATTTT